These T cell receptor beta chains were read from a single sample in a study of shared T cell receptors in the human thymus. Only in-frame clones appear in the TCRdb table, and some are missing; sequencing was by immunoSEQ multiplex PCR. The table records approximately 760,000 clones, approximately 85% of them present only once. The same data also contributed to another study, on human thymus T cells.

What was sequenced was thymocytes. All receptors come from a girl less than two years old with a congenital heart defect. The CDR3 runs from the conserved cysteine through the conserved F or W. The D gene is left open where the match is weak. Only part of the rows carry a size: once, few, many, or a class if the clone is expanded.

cdr3_nt: TGTGCCAGCAGCTTCGGGACTAGCGGCCCTTACAGCACAGATACGCAGTATTTT
cdr3_aa: CASSFGTSGPYSTDTQYF
d_call: TRBD2
v_call: TRBV11-2
clone_size: -
j_call: TRBJ2-3

cdr3_nt: TGTGCCAGCAGGGAGGGGGCGGATACCTACGAGCAGTACTTC
cdr3_aa: CASREGADTYEQYF
d_call: -
v_call: TRBV6-6
clone_size: few
j_call: TRBJ2-7

cdr3_nt: TGTGCCAGCAGCTCCGATGCCTGGGACCTCAGGGGCTATGGCTACACCTTC
cdr3_aa: CASSSDAWDLRGYGYTF
d_call: -
v_call: TRBV7-9
clone_size: -
j_call: TRBJ1-2

cdr3_nt: TGTGCCAGCAGCATCAAAAGGGGGAGCCCGGGAAGCTACGAGCAGTACTTC
cdr3_aa: CASSIKRGSPGSYEQYF
d_call: -
v_call: TRBV7-9
clone_size: -
j_call: TRBJ2-7

cdr3_nt: TGCGCCAGCAGCCAAGAAGGGCTCGGGGGGTACGGGGATCAGCCCCAGCATTTT
cdr3_aa: CASSQEGLGGYGDQPQHF
d_call: -
v_call: TRBV4-1
clone_size: once
j_call: TRBJ1-5

cdr3_nt: TGTGCCAGCAGCGTAGCCCCGCTGGTGGAGCGGGGGGGCCTAGAGACCCAGTACTTC
cdr3_aa: CASSVAPLVERGGLETQYF
d_call: TRBD2
v_call: TRBV9
clone_size: once
j_call: TRBJ2-5

cdr3_nt: TGTGCCAGCAGTTTATCTAGGGGCATTCAGTACTTC
cdr3_aa: CASSLSRGIQYF
d_call: -
v_call: TRBV28
clone_size: -
j_call: TRBJ2-4

cdr3_nt: TGCAGTGCTGCCGGACTTGATGAAGCTTTCTTT
cdr3_aa: CSAAGLDEAFF
d_call: -
v_call: TRBV20-1
clone_size: -
j_call: TRBJ1-1

cdr3_nt: TGTGCCAGCAGTTACTTGAACACGCTCGGGACTGAAGCTTTCTTT
cdr3_aa: CASSYLNTLGTEAFF
d_call: -
v_call: TRBV6-5
clone_size: -
j_call: TRBJ1-1

cdr3_nt: TGTGCCAGCACCACCACTAGTGTTGGCCCCGGGGAGCTGTTTTTT
cdr3_aa: CASTTTSVGPGELFF
d_call: -
v_call: TRBV7-6
clone_size: -
j_call: TRBJ2-2

cdr3_nt: TGCGCCAGCAGCCCCGGACAGGGCACTGAAGCTTTCTTT
cdr3_aa: CASSPGQGTEAFF
d_call: TRBD1
v_call: TRBV5-1
clone_size: -
j_call: TRBJ1-1

cdr3_nt: TGTGCCAGTAGCCGTGGTTATGGGGCACGAGCCCCCCGAATGAACACTGAAGCTTTCTTT
cdr3_aa: CASSRGYGARAPRMNTEAFF
d_call: -
v_call: TRBV19
clone_size: -
j_call: TRBJ1-1

cdr3_nt: TGCGCCAGCAGCCGAACCGGACTAGCGGGGGGCAACCGAACTAGCACAGATACGCAGTATTTT
cdr3_aa: CASSRTGLAGGNRTSTDTQYF
d_call: TRBD2
v_call: TRBV5-1
clone_size: -
j_call: TRBJ2-3

cdr3_nt: TGTGCCAGCAGTTCAGACAGGGGGCCCTACGAGCAGTACTTC
cdr3_aa: CASSSDRGPYEQYF
d_call: TRBD1
v_call: TRBV6-6
clone_size: -
j_call: TRBJ2-7

cdr3_nt: TGTGCCAGCAGCCCAAAGCGGACAGGGAGGAGGCATTTT
cdr3_aa: CASSPKRTGRRHF
d_call: TRBD1
v_call: TRBV7-8
clone_size: -
j_call: TRBJ2-3

cdr3_nt: TGCGCCAGCAGCCCCGTAGGGGGGGACACTGAAGCTTTCTTT
cdr3_aa: CASSPVGGDTEAFF
d_call: -
v_call: TRBV4-1
clone_size: -
j_call: TRBJ1-1

cdr3_nt: TGTGCCAGCAGTTACCAGGGGTTAAATGGCTACACCTTC
cdr3_aa: CASSYQGLNGYTF
d_call: -
v_call: TRBV6-5
clone_size: -
j_call: TRBJ1-2

cdr3_nt: TGTGCCAGCAGCTTAGGCCCTGTAAAGAAAATCGGGTTTTACGAGCAGTACTTC
cdr3_aa: CASSLGPVKKIGFYEQYF
d_call: -
v_call: TRBV13
clone_size: -
j_call: TRBJ2-7

cdr3_nt: TGTGCCAGCAGCTTCCTGGGACAGGGCCTTAACTATGGCTACACCTTC
cdr3_aa: CASSFLGQGLNYGYTF
d_call: TRBD1
v_call: TRBV5-6
clone_size: -
j_call: TRBJ1-2

cdr3_nt: TGTGCCAGAAAGCCTAAAAAGATAAGGGGGCAGGACTATGGCTACACCTTC
cdr3_aa: CARKPKKIRGQDYGYTF
d_call: -
v_call: TRBV7-5
clone_size: few
j_call: TRBJ1-2

cdr3_nt: TGTGCCAGCAGTGCTCCGGGGATCTTCGGTCGCCAGCCCCAGCATTTT
cdr3_aa: CASSAPGIFGRQPQHF
d_call: -
v_call: TRBV28
clone_size: -
j_call: TRBJ1-5

cdr3_nt: TGTGCCAGCATCTATCAGGAGGGATTTTCAGCTTTCTTT
cdr3_aa: CASIYQEGFSAFF
d_call: -
v_call: TRBV7-9
clone_size: once
j_call: TRBJ1-1

cdr3_nt: TGTGCCAGCAGCGGAAATAGCGGGGGGGTGTACAATGAGCAGTTCTTC
cdr3_aa: CASSGNSGGVYNEQFF
d_call: TRBD2
v_call: TRBV5-4
clone_size: -
j_call: TRBJ2-1

cdr3_nt: TGTGTCAGCAGCTTACAAGGGAACGCGGGTCAAAACACCATATATTTT
cdr3_aa: CVSSLQGNAGQNTIYF
d_call: -
v_call: TRBV7-6
clone_size: -
j_call: TRBJ1-3

cdr3_nt: TGTGCCTGGAGTTTGACAGGCCCCAGGACAGGTGAGCAGTACTTC
cdr3_aa: CAWSLTGPRTGEQYF
d_call: TRBD1
v_call: TRBV30
clone_size: -
j_call: TRBJ2-7

cdr3_nt: TGTGCCAGCATTCGACAGGGGGTCTATAATTCACCCCTCCACTTT
cdr3_aa: CASIRQGVYNSPLHF
d_call: TRBD1
v_call: TRBV28
clone_size: -
j_call: TRBJ1-6

cdr3_nt: TGTGCCAGCAGCTTAATGAAGGGGGACCGGGACAGGAAGAACACTGAAGCTTTCTTT
cdr3_aa: CASSLMKGDRDRKNTEAFF
d_call: TRBD1
v_call: TRBV7-8
clone_size: -
j_call: TRBJ1-1

cdr3_nt: TGTGCCAGCAGCCCCAGGGGGCTACATGAAGCTTTCTTT
cdr3_aa: CASSPRGLHEAFF
d_call: TRBD1
v_call: TRBV5-5
clone_size: -
j_call: TRBJ1-1

cdr3_nt: TGTGCCAGCAGCGTAGAGCGGAGCACAGATACGCAGTATTTT
cdr3_aa: CASSVERSTDTQYF
d_call: -
v_call: TRBV9
clone_size: -
j_call: TRBJ2-3

cdr3_nt: TGTGCCAGCAGCTTACAGCGGGGGTACGAGCAGTACTTC
cdr3_aa: CASSLQRGYEQYF
d_call: TRBD2
v_call: TRBV11-2
clone_size: -
j_call: TRBJ2-7

cdr3_nt: TGTGCCAGCAGGGGACCGGACAGCAAAGCTTTCTTT
cdr3_aa: CASRGPDSKAFF
d_call: -
v_call: TRBV6-4
clone_size: -
j_call: TRBJ1-1

cdr3_nt: TGTGCCACCAGCAGATCGAAGGTGACAGGGAGGACTGAAGCTTTCTTT
cdr3_aa: CATSRSKVTGRTEAFF
d_call: TRBD1
v_call: TRBV15
clone_size: -
j_call: TRBJ1-1

cdr3_nt: TGTGCCAGCAGGCTTCCGTCAGCTAACTATGGCTACACCTTC
cdr3_aa: CASRLPSANYGYTF
d_call: -
v_call: TRBV6-6
clone_size: -
j_call: TRBJ1-2

cdr3_nt: TGTGCCAGCAGCTTTTTGAGTAGCGGGGGCCGGAACGAGCAGTACTTC
cdr3_aa: CASSFLSSGGRNEQYF
d_call: TRBD2
v_call: TRBV5-8
clone_size: -
j_call: TRBJ2-7

cdr3_nt: TGCGCCAGCAGCCACTTAAATCTAGCGACCACAGATACGCAGTATTTT
cdr3_aa: CASSHLNLATTDTQYF
d_call: -
v_call: TRBV4-1
clone_size: -
j_call: TRBJ2-3

cdr3_nt: TGCGCCAGCAGCCAAAGTACAGGCTCCTACGAGCAGTACTTC
cdr3_aa: CASSQSTGSYEQYF
d_call: -
v_call: TRBV4-1
clone_size: -
j_call: TRBJ2-7

cdr3_nt: TGTGCCAGCAGTTATAAACCGGGACAGGGGGACTATGGCTACACCTTC
cdr3_aa: CASSYKPGQGDYGYTF
d_call: TRBD1
v_call: TRBV6-5
clone_size: -
j_call: TRBJ1-2

cdr3_nt: TGTGCCACCAGCGGACAGGTCAGAACGTACAATGAGCAGTTCTTC
cdr3_aa: CATSGQVRTYNEQFF
d_call: TRBD1
v_call: TRBV15
clone_size: -
j_call: TRBJ2-1

cdr3_nt: TGTGCCAGCAGCTTGGGGCAGGGACACTCCTACGAGCAGTACTTC
cdr3_aa: CASSLGQGHSYEQYF
d_call: -
v_call: TRBV5-6
clone_size: -
j_call: TRBJ2-7

cdr3_nt: TGTGCCAGCTCCCGACAGAATAATCAGTCCCAGCATTTT
cdr3_aa: CASSRQNNQSQHF
d_call: -
v_call: TRBV6-5
clone_size: -
j_call: TRBJ1-5

cdr3_nt: TGTGCCAGCAGCTTAGGGTCGGCGGGATTGAACACTGAAGCTTTCTTT
cdr3_aa: CASSLGSAGLNTEAFF
d_call: -
v_call: TRBV11-3
clone_size: -
j_call: TRBJ1-1

cdr3_nt: TGCAGCGTTGAACAGAAGAACACTGAAGCTTTCTTT
cdr3_aa: CSVEQKNTEAFF
d_call: -
v_call: TRBV29-1
clone_size: -
j_call: TRBJ1-1

cdr3_nt: TGTGCCAGCAGCTTAGGGGCAGGGGGCGACGGAAACACCATATATTTT
cdr3_aa: CASSLGAGGDGNTIYF
d_call: TRBD1
v_call: TRBV7-9
clone_size: -
j_call: TRBJ1-3

cdr3_nt: TGTGCCAGCCGCGGACAGGGAGGGTCTAATGAAAAACTGTTTTTT
cdr3_aa: CASRGQGGSNEKLFF
d_call: TRBD1
v_call: TRBV6-1
clone_size: once
j_call: TRBJ1-4

cdr3_nt: TGTGCCAGCAGCTCCTTCCGTGGGGGGGGGCTCAACTATGGCTACACCTTC
cdr3_aa: CASSSFRGGGLNYGYTF
d_call: -
v_call: TRBV7-6
clone_size: -
j_call: TRBJ1-2

cdr3_nt: TGTGCCTGGAGTCTTTCTATTACGGGACACATCTCTGGGGCCAACGTCCTGACTTTC
cdr3_aa: CAWSLSITGHISGANVLTF
d_call: -
v_call: TRBV30
clone_size: -
j_call: TRBJ2-6